This is a list of T cell receptor beta chains from one sample in a study of blood T cell repertoires in COVID-19. Clones were read by immunoSEQ multiplex PCR, and TCRdb kept only the in-frame ones, dropping some. The table has about 46,000 clones, about four fifths seen once. Sequencing was done on a sample of peripheral blood. The receptors shown here come from a man between 60 and 75 years old with acute or convalescent COVID-19. The CDR3 runs from the conserved cysteine through the conserved F or W. Fields, in order: V gene, J gene, clone size, D gene, CDR3 DNA, CDR3 protein. The D gene is left open where the match is weak. Only part of the rows carry a size: once, few, many, or a class if the clone is expanded.

V: TRBV19
J: TRBJ1-3
size: once
D: TRBD1
DNA: TGTGCCTCCGAGACAGGGGGCTCTGGAAACACCATATATTTT
CDR3: CASETGGSGNTIYF

V: TRBV7-9
J: TRBJ1-2
size: -
D: TRBD1
DNA: TGTGCCAGCAGCGAGGGACAGTTCAATGGCTACACCTTC
CDR3: CASSEGQFNGYTF

V: TRBV9
J: TRBJ2-7
size: -
D: TRBD1
DNA: TGTGCCAGCAGCGTAGAACAGGGGTCCTACGAGCAGTACTTC
CDR3: CASSVEQGSYEQYF

V: TRBV15
J: TRBJ1-1
size: -
D: TRBD1
DNA: TGTGCCACCAGCAGAGATCGACTTACGGACAGGTCCCTGAACACTGAAGCTTTCTTT
CDR3: CATSRDRLTDRSLNTEAFF

V: TRBV29-1
J: TRBJ2-7
size: -
D: -
DNA: TGCAGCGTTGGAGGGCTCCTCTCCTACGAGCAGTACTTC
CDR3: CSVGGLLSYEQYF

V: TRBV20-1
J: TRBJ1-2
size: -
D: -
DNA: TGCAGTGCTAGAACAGTCGGCTACACCTTC
CDR3: CSARTVGYTF

V: TRBV28
J: TRBJ2-1
size: -
D: -
DNA: TGTGCCAGCAGTTTCGTCAATGAGCAGTTCTTC
CDR3: CASSFVNEQFF

V: TRBV6-5
J: TRBJ1-1
size: -
D: -
DNA: TGTGCCAGCAGTTACATGGCGGCCAGTAAGAACACTGAAGCTTTCTTT
CDR3: CASSYMAASKNTEAFF

V: TRBV24-1
J: TRBJ1-2
size: few
D: TRBD1
DNA: TGTGCCACCAGTGACAGCTCGGGACAGGGGCTCGGTGGCTACACCTTC
CDR3: CATSDSSGQGLGGYTF

V: TRBV7-2
J: TRBJ1-4
size: -
D: TRBD1
DNA: TGTGCCAGCAGCTTCGACAGGGGTCTTAATGAAAAACTGTTTTTT
CDR3: CASSFDRGLNEKLFF

V: TRBV18
J: TRBJ1-1
size: -
D: TRBD1
DNA: TGTGCCAGCTCGGAACAGGGGGCCACTGAAGCTTTCTTT
CDR3: CASSEQGATEAFF

V: TRBV4-3
J: TRBJ1-4
size: once
D: -
DNA: TGCGCCAGCAGCCAAGAAGGTCCGGGGTTCATCCCTGAAAAACTGTTTTTT
CDR3: CASSQEGPGFIPEKLFF

V: TRBV5-1
J: TRBJ1-2
size: -
D: -
DNA: TGCGCCAGCAGCCCTGACGGGTTTCAATCTAACTATGGCTACACCTTC
CDR3: CASSPDGFQSNYGYTF

V: TRBV2
J: TRBJ1-2
size: -
D: -
DNA: TGTGCCAGCAGTGAACTCACTTTTAACTATGGCTACACCTTC
CDR3: CASSELTFNYGYTF

V: TRBV3-1/TRBV3-2
J: TRBJ2-2
size: -
D: TRBD2
DNA: TGTGCCAGCAGCCAAGATAGGCCAGCGGGGGGGCATAGCGGGGAGCTGTTTTTT
CDR3: CASSQDRPAGGHSGELFF

V: TRBV7-9
J: TRBJ1-1
size: -
D: TRBD1
DNA: TGTGCCAGCAGCTCCGCGGGGACAGAGAACACTGAAGCTTTCTTT
CDR3: CASSSAGTENTEAFF

V: TRBV2
J: TRBJ2-1
size: -
D: TRBD2
DNA: TGTGCCAGCAGATGGGAGGTTAGCGGGAGAAATGAGCAGTTCTTC
CDR3: CASRWEVSGRNEQFF

V: TRBV4-1
J: TRBJ2-1
size: -
D: -
DNA: TGCGCCAGCAGCCAAGTCGGTGACAATGAGCAGTTCTTC
CDR3: CASSQVGDNEQFF

V: TRBV5-1
J: TRBJ2-7
size: -
D: TRBD1
DNA: TGCGCCAGCAGCTTAGGGACAGGTCCCTACGAGCAGTACTTC
CDR3: CASSLGTGPYEQYF

V: TRBV5-6
J: TRBJ1-1
size: -
D: TRBD1
DNA: TGTGCCAGCAGCTTTTTACAGGGGAGGAGGAGCACTGAAGCTTTCTTT
CDR3: CASSFLQGRRSTEAFF

V: TRBV24-1
J: TRBJ2-7
size: -
D: TRBD1
DNA: TGTGCCACCAGTGACCCCCGGACAGGGGGCGGGTACGAGCAGTACTTC
CDR3: CATSDPRTGGGYEQYF

V: TRBV6-2/TRBV6-3
J: TRBJ1-1
size: -
D: TRBD1
DNA: TGTGCCAGCAGTCTATACAGGGGGCTCCACACTGAAGCTTTCTTT
CDR3: CASSLYRGLHTEAFF

V: TRBV5-4
J: TRBJ1-3
size: -
D: TRBD1
DNA: TGTGCCAGCAGTTACCAGGGGGCTTTCTCTGGAAACACCATATATTTT
CDR3: CASSYQGAFSGNTIYF

V: TRBV9
J: TRBJ2-7
size: -
D: -
DNA: TGTGCCAGCAGCGGTACGGACTCGACCTACGAGCAGTACTTC
CDR3: CASSGTDSTYEQYF

V: TRBV27
J: TRBJ1-6
size: -
D: -
DNA: TGTGCCAGCAGTTTGGGAGGGAGGGAACCCCTCCACTTT
CDR3: CASSLGGREPLHF

V: TRBV29-1
J: TRBJ1-2
size: -
D: TRBD1
DNA: TGCAGCGTCGACGGGACAGCCACCTATGGCTACACCTTC
CDR3: CSVDGTATYGYTF

V: TRBV15
J: TRBJ1-3
size: -
D: -
DNA: TGTGCCACCAGCACCGCGGGGACGGTCTCTGGAAACACCATATATTTT
CDR3: CATSTAGTVSGNTIYF

V: TRBV12-3/TRBV12-4
J: TRBJ2-2
size: -
D: TRBD1
DNA: TGTGCCAGCAGTACCGGGACAGGGGGCAAGCTGTTTTTT
CDR3: CASSTGTGGKLFF

V: TRBV5-1
J: TRBJ2-7
size: few
D: -
DNA: TGCGCCAGCAGCCCTGCTGGGGACTTGAGCTACGAGCAGTACTTC
CDR3: CASSPAGDLSYEQYF

V: TRBV3-1/TRBV3-2
J: TRBJ1-2
size: -
D: TRBD1
DNA: TGTGCCAGCAGCCAATCCACAGGGGGCCTCTCTGGTGGCTACACCTTC
CDR3: CASSQSTGGLSGGYTF